This TCR beta chain was obtained from a study of cytomegalovirus exposure and HLA in healthy donors (dated by TCRdb to 2016 to 2017). Turning to the overall study: According to an earlier analysis of 587 of the donors, about 179 million T cells yielded roughly 110 million unique TCR beta sequences and about 300 Gb of sequence data. Rather than drawing on any new phenotypic data, the later analysis identified candidate immune exposures from TCR beta sequences and the way those sequences occurred across donors. Along with the approximately 670-subject first cohort, a separate validation cohort of over a hundred different subjects was used. The study combined high-throughput TCR immunosequencing, statistical association of individual TCRs with disease status, and machine learning to predict cytomegalovirus infection status. Roughly 300 gigabases of sequencing data and approximately 85 million unique TCR sequences were included in an early release covering roughly 600 HLA-typed donors. The number of typed donors differed by locus: about 620-640 for A, B, C, DRB1 and DQB1; approximately 520 for DQA1; some 590 for DPA1; and roughly 450 for DPB1. Both class I and class II loci were covered by HLA typing, at four-digit resolution. Donor age, sex, ethnicity and CMV serostatus were compiled together with the repertoire data. All discovery cohort repertoires had been generated on a single sequencing platform. Among roughly 400 genotyped donors of the cohort, an average of about 240,000 unique TCR beta nucleotide sequences was sequenced per donor, of which 15% to 20% were non-productive. The study was designed to test whether signatures of past pathogen exposure could be identified by cataloging public T cell receptors. Using immunosequencing, the study profiled T cell repertoires from roughly 650 subjects and related those repertoires to cytomegalovirus serostatus. An earlier analysis of several hundred of the donors used high-throughput TCR beta sequencing to judge whether each TCR beta V gene segment behaved as functional or pseudogenic. In a later analysis, previously published TCR beta repertoires from 550 to 700 donors were re-analyzed and high-resolution HLA genotyping was added so that TCR occurrence patterns could be studied. Among the approximately 430 genotyped donors, more than 70% belonged to the genetic ancestry cluster associated with self-reported Caucasian donors. In a later genetic analysis, genome-wide SNP genotypes for about 55% of the roughly 700 donors were used, and that subset was treated as a discovery cohort. A handful of DR-DQ haplotypes were treated as single units for association and clustering because of strong linkage in the cohort.

What the authors observed across the whole study: Seventeen rarely observed V segments, including chromosome 9 orphons, were excluded from the earlier analysis of almost 600 of the donors because counts were too low. Across donors, most TCR sequences were observed very rarely, whereas some public TCRs were present in many individuals. A later analysis found that TCR association rates varied across HLA loci, with DRB1 alleles showing the most associated TCRs and HLA-C alleles the fewest. In an earlier analysis of approximately 590 of the donors, most TCR beta V segments appeared in productive rearrangements about 87% or about 30% of the time, broadly matching IMGT annotations. A later analysis reported that several top co-occurrence clusters appeared linked to parvovirus B19, influenza, CMV and Epstein-Barr virus. Because HLA typing was unavailable for some donors at each locus, only the typed subset was used in association tests. A cluster of highly shared sequence variants was judged likely to represent a technical artifact of the sequencing pipeline. A total of around 150 TCR beta chains were listed by the study as associated with cytomegalovirus. For the cohort, immune exposure information was limited to CMV serostatus. A further reported finding was that TCR beta sequences accurately predicted the HLA-A and HLA-B alleles for most subjects in the first cohort. In vitro tests confirmed that a few of the cytomegalovirus-associated TCR beta chains recognize cytomegalovirus antigens. The classifier was reported to diagnose cytomegalovirus status with high specificity and sensitivity in both the original and validation cohorts. According to the authors, the approach could potentially be generalized to other disease states and immunological phenotypes. According to a later genetic analysis, donors in an Asian-associated ancestry cluster had fewer N-insertions in productive TCRs than the approximately 700-donor mean. At a false discovery rate of 0.05, a later analysis linked approximately 18,000 TCR beta sequences to specific HLA alleles. Correlated functional status among segregating V segments might reflect linkage disequilibrium, but an unknown experimental factor could not be ruled out. Only TCR beta chains were sequenced in this cohort, and the absence of alpha or paired-chain data limited detectable features. Most CMV-associated TCR beta chains appeared to be HLA-restricted in a later analysis, and the HLA associations seemed to be driven largely by CMV exposure. Sequencing depth was assumed to be roughly uniform across donors in the presence/absence analyses, though that assumption may not hold. A later genetic analysis associated a missense DCLRE1C variant with V-gene and J-gene trimming of TCR beta chains, and an independent cohort replicated the association. Assigning TCR associations to individual alleles was difficult when HLA alleles, especially DR and DQ, strongly co-occurred. In a later analysis, HLA-associated TCR beta chains were found to be more clonally expanded and to have lower generation probabilities than equally common non-associated chains.

Concerning this clone: Its antigen specificity is not known. One base away there is no much larger clone; base qualities are not given.

The cohort was made up of hundreds of healthy bone marrow donors. All cohort members were sampled while nominally healthy, although unrecorded immune exposures were likely present. The donor was CMV seropositive and was included in the group of 250 to 300 seropositive cohort members. Each donor provided a peripheral blood sample, and peripheral blood mononuclear cells were used for TCR beta sequencing. Genomic DNA extraction from the blood cell samples was performed with the Qiagen DNeasy Blood Extraction Kit. Libraries came from the immunoSEQ multiplex PCR assay. For the multiplex PCR, a mixture combining 60 forward primers for TCR Vbeta segments and 13 reverse primers for TCR Jbeta segments was used. The CDR3 region of rearranged TCR beta genes was amplified from genomic DNA with a multiplex PCR assay. On the Illumina HiSeq System, the amplified TCR beta libraries were sequenced as 87-base-pair reads. Turning to the authors' computational methods: Across the 600 to 700 repertoires, a later analysis counted roughly 84 million unique TCR beta chains, 8.5 million to 12 million of which were shared by at least two donors. Raw reads were error-corrected and collapsed into unique sequences by a nearest-neighbor algorithm in which closely related sequences were merged to remove PCR and sequencing errors. To assign V, D and J gene segments, CDR3 sequences were aligned to IMGT reference sequences. For a sequence to be retained, a match of at least six nucleotides to both a V gene segment and a J gene segment was required. A rearrangement was called productive if the CDR3 had no stop codons and remained in frame with V and J, and every other rearrangement was called non-productive. Following IMGT convention, CDR3 was defined as the stretch from the second conserved V-encoded cysteine to the conserved J-encoded phenylalanine. The earlier analysis of fewer than 700 of the donors excluded sequences that lacked an unambiguous match to a single V gene segment. In an earlier analysis of approximately 590 of the donors, V segments were called functional above 56.7% productive rearrangements and were called segregating when the between-donor standard deviation exceeded 5%. A statistical classification framework was built to diagnose cytomegalovirus status from the catalog of TCR beta chain sequences. In a later analysis, TCR nucleotide sequences were compared against IMGT/GENE-DB human TR gene sequences so that V and J genes could be assigned. In a later analysis, CDR3 sequences and most-parsimonious VDJ recombination scenarios were assigned using the TCRdist pipeline. In a later analysis, every TCR beta chain was defined by the combination of its CDR3 amino acid sequence and its V-gene family, and reads without a unique V-gene family were dropped. In a later analysis, a few hundred highly shared, low-generation-probability nucleotide sequences were removed to address suspected cross-contamination and a sequencing artifact. For each public chain, a later analysis derived a clonal expansion index from normalized ranks of inferred template counts within each repertoire. In a later analysis, generation probabilities were computed using a VDJ recombination model fitted to out-of-frame rearrangements, and the results were checked against IGoR. Hypergeometric tests were used in a later analysis to score TCR-TCR, TCR-HLA and TCR-CMV co-occurrence, with a repertoire-size bias correction applied to the TCR pairs. A later analysis estimated false discovery rates by permuting HLA or CMV assignments 20 times. In a later analysis, co-occurring TCRs were grouped with DBSCAN, and TCRdist sequence similarity was added when clustering was performed within HLA-allele-positive subsets. Repertoires with fewer than 30,000 or more than 120,000 public chains were left out of co-occurrence clustering, as were a handful of repertoires with anomalous nucleotide sharing. TCRdb took this table from immuneACCESS and kept in-frame rearrangements with V and J called. Such tables lack part of the clones; where checked against another copy, unresolved V genes explain under half of the gap, and the rest is unexplained. D and trimming were read from the DNA, whereas the V and J calls and clone size are those reported in that table. Counted in this sample were over 150,000 clones; 70% to 90% of them appeared once. The ten largest clones take up approximately 5.6% of the sample.

This TCR was sampled from a woman aged 40 to 50 in good health and CMV-seropositive. Sequencing was done on a sample of PBMCs.

This receptor has the CDR3 CASSRGGGAGGELFF. The base sequence is TGTGCCAGTAGTAGGGGGGGAGGGGCCGGCGGGGAGCTGTTTTTT. The chain was built from TRBV19 and TRBJ2-2, with 7 junctional bases fitting TRBD2. After removal of 4 bases from V and 7 bases from J, the junction retains 9 bases not matched to a gene. Inclusive of the bounding cysteine and phenylalanine, the CDR3 is 15 residues long. Only the CDR3 part of the read is kept: 45 bases, read in frame from the first base. As encoded in the germline V gene (reference sequence), CDR1 is LNHDA while CDR2 is SQIVND.